What follows are 2 T cell receptor beta chains derived from one specimen sequenced in a study of blood T cell repertoires in COVID-19 (dated by TCRdb to about 2020). Libraries came from the immunoSEQ multiplex PCR assay. TCRdb took over this immuneACCESS table, retaining in-frame rearrangements with V and J assigned. Such tables are incomplete; in checked studies, under half of the missing clones stem from an unresolved V gene, and the remainder is unexplained. The sample profile shows 90,000 to 100,000 clones; 87% of them were found once. The top ten clonotypes cover more than 4.5% of the sample. Source material: peripheral blood. The receptors stem from a man in his 70s with acute or convalescent COVID-19.

The V call is TRBV27, the J call TRBJ1-2, with 9 bases aligning to TRBD1. Germline values: CDR1 MNHEY, CDR2 SMNVEV (reference sequence). Unmatched junction bases numbered 3, after V lost 7 bases and J lost 3 bases. The CDR3 is made up of 13 amino acids. The DNA for the CDR3 is TGTGCCAGCAAACAGGGGGCGGACTATGGCTACACCTTC. It specifies CASKQGADYGYTF.

The genes are TRBV18 and TRBJ2-5; possible D gene TRBD2, 5 bases. The CDR3 spans 13 residues. Germline lookup yields CDR1 KGHSH and CDR2 LQKENI. The V gene lost 0 bases and the J gene lost 4 bases, with 6 bases spanning the gap. CDR3 sequence: CASSPPTIETQYF. The CDR3 DNA follows: TGTGCCAGCTCACCACCGACTATAGAGACCCAGTACTTC.